This T cell receptor beta chain was captured in a study of cytomegalovirus exposure and HLA in healthy donors. General study points: The authors enumerated some 170 TCR beta chains as linked to cytomegalovirus. As was reported, the classifier diagnosed cytomegalovirus status with high specificity and sensitivity.

The CDR3 loop spans 13 amino acids. V lost 5 bases, J lost 4 bases, and 12 bases lay in between. Germline-derived CDR1 and CDR2 are SGHDN and FVKESK. Method: immunoSEQ multiplex PCR; TCRdb's copy keeps in-frame clones and lacks some. The top ten clones hold roughly 0.96% of a sample with 250,000 to 400,000 clones, 88% of them seen once. A note on this clone: Its antigen is unidentified.

The clonotype was recovered from a man aged 25-45 years in good health and CMV-seronegative. The source material was PBMCs. The gene calls are TRBV14 and TRBJ2-7, with D possibly matching TRBD2 (5 bases). CDR3 region: CASSDPRGYEQYF. As DNA, the CDR3 is TGTGCCAGCAGCGACCCTCGGGGATACGAGCAGTACTTC.